Each of the 8 T cell receptor beta chains below was sequenced from the same sample in a study of shared clonotypes between healthy human individuals. The table came from immunoSEQ multiplex PCR; TCRdb's copy has only in-frame clones and leaves some out. The sample contains some 2,400,000 clones, about 94% of which appear only once. The sequencing input was naive CD4+ T cells sorted from blood. The subset denotes: CD45RA+ positively selected. The receptors were sampled from a man aged 18 to 30 in good health.

This chain uses TRBV6-1 with TRBJ1-2; TRBD1 aligns across 9 bases. V dropped 7 bases and J dropped 3; count of bases not matched to a gene: 9. The CDR3 consists of 15 residues. Germline V gene sequence: CDR1 MNHNS, CDR2 SASEGT. The CDR3 loop is CASTMRRDRDYGYTF. The CDR3 nucleotides are TGTGCCAGCACCATGAGAAGGGACAGGGACTATGGCTACACCTTC.

This clone was found once. The chain is built from TRBV7-9 and TRBJ1-2; D gene ambiguous. The CDR3 contains 16 residues. Germline CDR1 is SEHNR and CDR2 is FQNEAQ (reference sequence). V was pared by 2 bases and J by 0 bases, with 13 bases between. The CDR3 sequence is CASSLRLPQANYGYTF. In DNA, the CDR3 is TGTGCCAGCAGCTTAAGACTTCCGCAGGCTAACTATGGCTACACCTTC.

The chain recombines TRBV28 with TRBJ1-2; 8 nucleotides agree with TRBD1. With V trimmed by 7 bases and J by 3 bases, 10 bases remained unmatched. In germline, CDR1 is MDHEN, CDR2 SYDVKM. There are 15 residues in the CDR3. CDR3 loop: CASTQGRQGYYGYTF. CDR3 coding DNA: TGTGCCAGCACCCAAGGTAGACAGGGGTACTATGGCTACACCTTC.

The gene calls are TRBV30 and TRBJ2-3; no reliable D call. Germline V gene data show CDR1 as GTSNPN and CDR2 as SVGIG (reference sequence). V lost 5 bases, J lost 1 base, and 7 bases lay in between. CDR3 length: 12 amino acids. CDR3 nucleotide sequence: TGTGCCTGGGATCAGGGCACAGATACGCAGTATTTT. Protein sequence: CAWDQGTDTQYF.

V gene TRBV10-2 combines with J gene TRBJ1-2; a possible D gene is TRBD1 (5 bases). The CDR3 loop spans 17 amino acids. Between the trimmed V and J ends, which lost 4 bases and 7 bases, there was a span of 25 bases. Germline V lookup: CDR1 WSHSY, CDR2 SAAADI. The CDR3 loop is CASSVGALGQLGSGYTF. The CDR3 DNA follows: TGCGCCAGCAGTGTTGGGGCCCTAGGCCAATTAGGATCTGGCTACACCTTC.

This chain joins TRBV25-1 and TRBJ2-5; maybe TRBD2 (5 bases). The CDR3 is 15 residues long. V lost 7 bases and J 3 bases, leaving 18 bases between the germline ends. CDR1 is MGHDK and CDR2 is SYGVNS in the germline V gene. The CDR3 reads CASTNLSGRKETQYF. CDR3 bases: TGTGCCAGCACGAATTTGAGCGGCAGAAAAGAGACCCAGTACTTC.

V usage is TRBV28 and J usage is TRBJ1-5; D ambiguous. Germline V gene lookup returns CDR1 MDHEN and CDR2 SYDVKM. The CDR3 length is 14 residues. The V end lost 7 bases, the J end lost 0 bases, and 10 bases lay between the germline ends. CDR3 in amino acids: CASTYSPSNQPQHF. The CDR3 nucleotides read TGTGCCAGCACCTATTCCCCTAGCAATCAGCCCCAGCATTTT.

This chain uses TRBV10-2 with TRBJ1-2; D not certain. V was cut by 4 bases and J by 4 bases, with 16 bases left in between. The CDR3 runs to 15 residues. Germline V gene lookup returns CDR1 WSHSY and CDR2 SAAADI. CDR3 sequence reads: CASSVDLSSVYGYTF. For the CDR3, the DNA is TGCGCCAGCAGTGTGGATTTGAGCAGCGTCTATGGCTACACCTTC.